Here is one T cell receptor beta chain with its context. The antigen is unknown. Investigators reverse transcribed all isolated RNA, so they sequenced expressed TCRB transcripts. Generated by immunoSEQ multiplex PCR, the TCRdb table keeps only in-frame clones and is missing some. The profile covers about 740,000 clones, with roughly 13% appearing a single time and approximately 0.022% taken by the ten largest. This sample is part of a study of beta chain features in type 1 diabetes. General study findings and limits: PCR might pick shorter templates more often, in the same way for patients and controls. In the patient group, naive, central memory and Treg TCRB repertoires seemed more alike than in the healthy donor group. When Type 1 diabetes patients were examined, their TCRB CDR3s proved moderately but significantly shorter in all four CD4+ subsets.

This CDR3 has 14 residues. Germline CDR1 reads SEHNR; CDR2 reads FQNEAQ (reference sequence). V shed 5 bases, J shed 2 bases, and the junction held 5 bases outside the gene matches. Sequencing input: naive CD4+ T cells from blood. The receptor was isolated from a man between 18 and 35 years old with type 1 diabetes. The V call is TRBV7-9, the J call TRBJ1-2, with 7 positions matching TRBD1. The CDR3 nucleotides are TGTGCCAGCAGCAGCAGGGGGGTCAACTATGGCTACACCTTC. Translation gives CASSSRGVNYGYTF.